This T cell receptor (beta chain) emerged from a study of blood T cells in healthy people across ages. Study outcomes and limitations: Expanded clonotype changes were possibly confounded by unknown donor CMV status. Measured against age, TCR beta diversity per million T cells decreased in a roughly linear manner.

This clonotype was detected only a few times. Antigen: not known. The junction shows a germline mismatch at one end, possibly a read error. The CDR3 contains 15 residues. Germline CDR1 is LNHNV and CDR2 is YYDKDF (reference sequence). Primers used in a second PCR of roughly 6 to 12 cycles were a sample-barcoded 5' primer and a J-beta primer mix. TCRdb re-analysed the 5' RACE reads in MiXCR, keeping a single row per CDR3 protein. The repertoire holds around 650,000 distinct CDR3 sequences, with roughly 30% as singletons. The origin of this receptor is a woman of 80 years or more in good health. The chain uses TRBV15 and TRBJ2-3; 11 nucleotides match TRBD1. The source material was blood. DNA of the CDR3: TGTGCCACCAGCAGTGCCGGGACAGGGGGAGATGCGCAGTATTTT. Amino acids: CATSSAGTGGDAQYF.